This T cell receptor (beta chain) is from a study of early T cells in non-severe SARS-CoV-2 infection. Study at large: Chains were not paired, and sequencing was done on bulk RNA from unsorted whole blood.

In the library, individual cDNA molecules carried attached unique molecular identifiers. TCRdb re-called the 5' RACE reads through MiXCR, storing one row per CDR3 protein. The sample carries about 100,000 distinct CDR3 sequences, 8.5% to 14% recorded once. Germline lookup yields CDR1 ENHRY and CDR2 SYGVKD. The CDR3 is 12 amino acids. The J segment lost 6 bases and the V segment lost 8 bases, leaving 1 base of the junction unmatched. This clonotype was seen more than once but under ten times. The antigen is undetermined. The study, taken as a whole, reports: Using VDJdb, the matching emphasized anti-spike CD8 responses while missing private and CD4 specificities.

The clonotype was recovered from an adult who was a healthcare worker with PCR-confirmed SARS-CoV-2 infection or an uninfected control (not recorded which). V and J are TRBV10-3 and TRBJ2-4, with 10 bases lining up with TRBD1. The sequenced material came from whole blood. The CDR3 protein is CAIGDRGNIQYF. DNA for the CDR3: TGTGCCATCGGGGACAGGGGAAACATTCAGTACTTC.